Below are 7 T cell receptor beta chains sequenced from a single sample in a study of Ad26.COV2.S vaccination and SARS-CoV-2 variants. The data were produced by immunoSEQ multiplex PCR, yet TCRdb's version contains in-frame clones alone and is incomplete. The table has about half a million clones, 80% to 90% seen once. Treatment denoted: roughly 20 received Ad26.COV2.S at low or high dose, single or two shots; roughly 5 received placebo; per-sample allocation not given. Following the first vaccine or placebo injection, samples were taken on day 63. The sequencing used peripheral blood, collected in a trial of Ad26.COV2.S vaccine versus placebo. Receptor source: a person between 18 and 59 years old who received the Ad26.COV2.S COVID-19 vaccine or a placebo.

The chain joins TRBV7-8 to TRBJ1-1; D may be TRBD1 (5 bases). Trimming left V 1 base short and J 0 bases short, with 18 bases between. Germline V lookup: CDR1 SGHVS, CDR2 FQNEAQ. The CDR3 covers 18 residues. Here the CDR3 reads CASSLDKGRLSMNTEAFF. For the CDR3, the DNA is TGTGCCAGCAGCTTAGACAAGGGGCGGCTCTCCATGAACACTGAAGCTTTCTTT.

V usage is TRBV30 and J usage is TRBJ1-3, with D unresolved. Trimming took off 0 bases at V and 3 bases at J, with 18 bases between the two ends. The length of the CDR3 is 17 residues. Per germline, CDR1 GTSNPN and CDR2 SVGIG (reference sequence). Here the CDR3 reads CAWSVPRLGIFGNTIYF. CDR3 DNA: TGTGCCTGGAGTGTACCCCGCCTGGGGATCTTTGGAAACACCATATATTTT.

This chain uses TRBV6-5 with TRBJ2-7; D gene unclear. The CDR3 is 15 amino acids. Germline assignment: CDR1 MNHEY and CDR2 SVGAGI. The V end lost 6 bases, the J end lost 2 bases, and 17 bases lay between the germline ends. The CDR3 DNA reads TGTGCCAGCAGGAAATTACCCACTCCTCCCTACGAGCAGTACTTC. This translates into CASRKLPTPPYEQYF.

V gene TRBV29-1 combines with J gene TRBJ2-3, with TRBD1 matching over 7 bases. CDR1 and CDR2 (germline): SQVTM, ANQGSEA. V gave up 7 bases and J gave up 6 bases; unmatched junction bases: 10. This CDR3 region has 13 residues. CDR3: CSAVAGGSDTQYF. The CDR3 bases are TGCAGCGCTGTGGCAGGGGGATCGGATACGCAGTATTTT.

The chain employs TRBV9 and TRBJ1-2, with D hard to call. This CDR3 has 10 amino acids. Looked up from germline, CDR1 is SGDLS and CDR2 is YYNGEE. V was shortened by 0 bases and J by 8 bases, with 2 bases between the two germline ends. CDR3 coding DNA: TGTGCCAGCAGCGTAGAGGGCTACACCTTC. It translates to CASSVEGYTF.

The chain uses TRBV11-2 and TRBJ2-5; 9 bases map to TRBD1. V lost 5 bases to trimming and J lost 5 bases; unmatched junction nucleotides: 6. The CDR3 runs 14 residues. From germline, CDR1 is SGHAT and CDR2 FQNNGV. As DNA, the CDR3 is TGTGCCAGCAGCGTACAGGGGGCAGGCGAGACCCAGTACTTC. This encodes CASSVQGAGETQYF. Variable domain in full (rest from reference TRBV11-2 and TRBJ2-5): EAGVAQSPRYKIIEKRQSVAFWCNPISGHATLYWYQQILGQGPKLLIQFQNNGVVDDSQLPKDRFSAERLKGVDSTLKIQPAKLEDSAVYLCASSVQGAGETQYFGPGTRLLVL.

The chain couples TRBV29-1 to TRBJ1-5; 10 bases fit TRBD1. This CDR3 has 13 residues. V lost 7 bases, J lost 5 bases, and 5 bases stayed unmatched. CDR1 and CDR2 from the germline V gene are SQVTM and ANQGSEA. In nucleotides, the CDR3 is TGCAGCGCCACAGGGACAGGGGATCAGCCCCAGCATTTT. Protein: CSATGTGDQPQHF. The whole variable domain, filled in from reference TRBV29-1 and TRBJ1-5, reads SAVISQKPSRDICQRGTSLTIQCQVDSQVTMMFWYRQQPGQSLTLIATANQGSEATYESGFVIDKFPISRPNLTFSTLTVSNMSPEDSSIYLCSATGTGDQPQHFGDGTRLSIL.